The entry below describes one T cell receptor beta chain. Antigen specificity is unknown. The data are from a study of monozygotic twins with inflammatory bowel disease. Template switching incorporated UMIs with a 6-nucleotide sample barcode. TCRdb reanalyzed the 5' RACE reads, giving one entry per CDR3 protein sequence and no DNA. The record lists 150,000 to 200,000 distinct CDR3 sequences, of which the ten most abundant hold about 8%. The germline gives CDR1 SGHRS, CDR2 YFSETQ. The CDR3 totals 16 residues. Whole-study findings and limits: TCRbeta diversity (inverse Simpson) was lower in IBD patients than in healthy co-twins. Distinguishing T cell subtypes was not possible. The data did not back a single strong IBD-associated clonotype or signal.

This sequence was found in a human donor with ulcerative colitis or Crohn's disease, or a healthy co-twin of an affected twin (not recorded which). The chain has TRBV5-1 and TRBJ2-5; TCRdb outputs TRBD2, but without DNA this stays unchecked. The sequencing sample was made of blood. CDR3 region: CASSLVTSGDQETQYF.